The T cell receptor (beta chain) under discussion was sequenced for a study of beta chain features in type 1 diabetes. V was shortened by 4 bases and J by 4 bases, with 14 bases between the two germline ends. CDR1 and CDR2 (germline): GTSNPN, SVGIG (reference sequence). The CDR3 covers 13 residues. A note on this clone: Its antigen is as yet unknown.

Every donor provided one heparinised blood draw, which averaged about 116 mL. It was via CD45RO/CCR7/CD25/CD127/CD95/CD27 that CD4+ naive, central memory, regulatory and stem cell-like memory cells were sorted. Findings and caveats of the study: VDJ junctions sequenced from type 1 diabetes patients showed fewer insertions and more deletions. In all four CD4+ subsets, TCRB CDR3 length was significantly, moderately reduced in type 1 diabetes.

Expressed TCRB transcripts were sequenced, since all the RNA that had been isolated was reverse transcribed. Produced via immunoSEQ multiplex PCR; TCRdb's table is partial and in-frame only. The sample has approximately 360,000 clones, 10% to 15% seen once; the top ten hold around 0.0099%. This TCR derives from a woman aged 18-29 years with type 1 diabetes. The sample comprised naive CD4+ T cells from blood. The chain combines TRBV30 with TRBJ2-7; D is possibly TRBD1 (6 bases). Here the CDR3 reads CAWNVIRGYEQYF. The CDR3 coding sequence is TGTGCCTGGAATGTTATAAGGGGGTACGAGCAGTACTTC.